This T cell receptor (beta chain) was captured in a study of technical replicates of blood from several donors (dated by TCRdb to the late 2010s). Concerning this clone: No antigen is known for it. Base qualities are missing; no much larger clone stands one base away.

As encoded in the germline V gene, CDR1 is MDHEN while CDR2 is SYDVKM. The CDR3 numbers 16 residues from cysteine through phenylalanine. Solely the CDR3 DNA is kept, with 48 bases framed from the first base. The germline V end is reduced by 6 bases and the J end by 5 bases; junction bases left unmatched: 13. Library construction relied on the immunoSEQ multiplex PCR assay. This is the immuneACCESS table as TCRdb keeps it, with only in-frame sequences that have V and J called. A part of the clones is gone; compared with another copy, unresolved V genes explain less than half, and the rest is unexplained. Recorded for this sample are about 89,000 clones; 94% of them occurred a single time. 0.24% of the sample rests with the top ten.

The sequencing input was T cells isolated from PBMCs. The sequence came from a human donor in good health. Rearrangement joined TRBV28 to TRBJ2-7; the central 10 bases match TRBD2. The CDR3 amino acid sequence is: CASSPQASGRTHEQYF. Here is the DNA: TGTGCCAGCAGCCCCCAGGCTAGCGGGAGAACCCACGAGCAGTACTTC.